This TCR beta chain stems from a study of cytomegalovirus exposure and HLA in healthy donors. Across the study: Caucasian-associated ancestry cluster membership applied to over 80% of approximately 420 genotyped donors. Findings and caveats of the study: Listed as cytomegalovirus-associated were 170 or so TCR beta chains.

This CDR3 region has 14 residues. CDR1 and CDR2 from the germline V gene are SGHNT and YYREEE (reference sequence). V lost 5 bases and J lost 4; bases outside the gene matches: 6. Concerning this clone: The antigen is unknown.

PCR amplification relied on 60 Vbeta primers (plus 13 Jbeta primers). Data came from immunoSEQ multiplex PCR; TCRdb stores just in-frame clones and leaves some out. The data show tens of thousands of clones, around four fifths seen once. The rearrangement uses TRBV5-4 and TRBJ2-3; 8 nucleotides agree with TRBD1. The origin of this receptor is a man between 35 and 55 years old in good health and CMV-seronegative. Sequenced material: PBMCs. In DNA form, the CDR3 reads TGTGCCAGCAGGACGGACAGGGTTGCAGATACGCAGTATTTT. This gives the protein CASRTDRVADTQYF.